This T cell receptor (beta chain) was recovered during a study of shared clonotypes between healthy human individuals. Sequencing was performed with immunoSEQ multiplex PCR; in TCRdb, only in-frame clones are kept and a portion is missing. Among about 340,000 clones listed, 73% were seen once. This CDR3 is built from 13 residues. V was trimmed by 4 bases and J by 8 bases, leaving 11 bases between them. Germline V gene data show CDR1 as KGHSH and CDR2 as LQKENI. The TCR was taken from a man aged 25-45 years in good health. V gene TRBV18 combines with J gene TRBJ1-4; TRBD1 is a possible D gene (6 bases). The sample was memory CD4+ T cells sorted from blood. The subset: CD45RA-negative fraction. The CDR3 region is CASSLDSTEKLFF. DNA of the CDR3: TGTGCCAGCTCACTGGACAGTACCGAAAAACTGTTTTTT.